This is a list of T cell receptor beta chains from one sample in a study of beta chain features in type 1 diabetes. Generated by immunoSEQ multiplex PCR, the TCRdb table keeps only in-frame clones and is missing some. This table has a few hundred thousand clones, approximately 13% appearing once. The material sequenced was naive CD4+ T cells from blood. The receptors stem from a man aged 30 to 45 with type 1 diabetes. The CDR3 runs from the conserved cysteine through the conserved F or W. D genes are given only for firm matches. Only part of the rows carry a size: once, few, many, or a class if the clone is expanded.

j_gene | d_gene | v_gene | abundance | CDR3nt | CDR3aa
TRBJ2-7 | TRBD1 | TRBV5-1 | NA | TGCGCCAGCAGCCCGGAGGGGACAGGGGTCTACGAGCAGTACTTC | CASSPEGTGVYEQYF
TRBJ2-7 | NA | TRBV6-5 | NA | TGTGCCAGCAGTTACTCGCAGGGGACCTACGAGCAGTACTTC | CASSYSQGTYEQYF
TRBJ1-1 | NA | TRBV6-5 | once | TGTGCCAGCAGTTATACGGGGACACTGAACACTGAAGCTTTCTTT | CASSYTGTLNTEAFF
TRBJ2-5 | NA | TRBV6-6 | NA | TGTGCCAGCAGTTCCCCTCAAGAGACCCAGTACTTC | CASSSPQETQYF
TRBJ2-5 | TRBD1 | TRBV7-9 | few | TGTGCCAGCAGCTTTTACGTGACAGGGGTAGAGACCCAGTACTTC | CASSFYVTGVETQYF
TRBJ2-5 | TRBD2 | TRBV5-1 | few | TGCGCCAGCAGCAGGACTAGCGGGGGTGGAACGGAGACCCAGTACTTC | CASSRTSGGGTETQYF
TRBJ2-7 | NA | TRBV7-9 | NA | TGTGCCAGCAGTCAAACAGGGTACTTACTCTACGAGCAGTACTTC | CASSQTGYLLYEQYF
TRBJ2-7 | NA | TRBV19 | few | TGTGCCAGTAGTGCCGACATCCTCTACGAGCAGTACTTC | CASSADILYEQYF
TRBJ2-5 | NA | TRBV7-9 | NA | TGTGCCAGCAGCTTAGCTTGGGCCGGACACACGCAAGAGACCCAGTACTTC | CASSLAWAGHTQETQYF
TRBJ2-1 | NA | TRBV11-2 | NA | TGTGCCAGCAGCTTAGAGCTACTTCACAATGAGCAGTTCTTC | CASSLELLHNEQFF
TRBJ2-1 | NA | TRBV4-1 | NA | TGCGCCAGCAGCCAAGATGGCCCCAGGACAGTCGCGACCGATGAGCAGTTCTTC | CASSQDGPRTVATDEQFF
TRBJ2-7 | TRBD2 | TRBV5-4 | NA | TGTGCCAGCAGCTTGGCTGGGACTAGCGGGTCCTACGAGCAGTACTTC | CASSLAGTSGSYEQYF
TRBJ2-1 | NA | TRBV9 | NA | TGTGCCAGCACCCGGGCTAGCTACCACAATGAGCAGTTCTTC | CASTRASYHNEQFF
TRBJ2-5 | NA | TRBV28 | NA | TGTGCCAGCAGTTTAGGGACACCCCAAGAGACCCAGTACTTC | CASSLGTPQETQYF
TRBJ2-7 | TRBD1 | TRBV7-2 | NA | TGTGCCAGCAGCTTAGTCGGACAGGGTCCCTACGAGCAGTACTTC | CASSLVGQGPYEQYF
TRBJ2-7 | TRBD2 | TRBV4-2 | few | TGTGCCAGCAGCCTGAGTGCCGGGGGGGCGGCCTACGAGCAGTACTTC | CASSLSAGGAAYEQYF
TRBJ2-7 | NA | TRBV7-9 | NA | TGTGCCAGCACAGGGCAGGGGAACACCTACGAGCAGTACTTC | CASTGQGNTYEQYF
TRBJ2-3 | TRBD2 | TRBV2 | few | TGTGCCAGCAGTCACCGGATTAGCGGGGACACAGATACGCAGTATTTT | CASSHRISGDTDTQYF
TRBJ2-3 | NA | TRBV5-1 | once | TGCGCCAGCAGCTTCCGGGGAGCGGAGAGCACAGATACGCAGTATTTT | CASSFRGAESTDTQYF
TRBJ1-1 | NA | TRBV19 | NA | TGTGCCAGTAGCACTAGGAACACTGAAGCTTTCTTT | CASSTRNTEAFF